The 9 T cell receptor beta chains below all came from one sample that was sequenced in a study of cytomegalovirus exposure and HLA in healthy donors. 13 Jbeta primers and 60 Vbeta primers were used for the PCR. Here immunoSEQ multiplex PCR was the method, and the copy in TCRdb shows in-frame clones only, minus some. The table lists around 50,000 clones. Sequencing was performed on PBMCs. The source of these receptors is a woman in her twenties or thirties in good health and CMV-seropositive.

Here the CDR3 reads CASSPDMNTEAFF. The CDR3 region has the DNA TGTGCCAGCAGCCCAGATATGAACACTGAAGCTTTCTTT. The chain links TRBV11-1 to TRBJ1-1; no reliable D call. The CDR3 is 13 residues long. V shed 5 bases and J shed 0 bases, with 7 bases lying between them. Germline CDR1 reads SGHAT; CDR2 reads FQDESV (reference sequence).

The chain recombines TRBV15 with TRBJ1-4, with D possibly TRBD1 on 5 matching bases. V lost 0 bases, J lost 6 bases, and 11 bases lay in between. Germline CDR1 reads LNHNV; CDR2 reads YYDKDF (reference sequence). The CDR3 has 15 amino acids. CDR3 sequence (DNA): TGTGCCACCAGCAGAGATTTGGGCAGGGATGAAAAACTGTTTTTT. This sequence encodes CATSRDLGRDEKLFF.

The V and J genes are TRBV29-1 and TRBJ2-7; D might be TRBD2 (5 bases). From germline, CDR1 is SQVTM and CDR2 ANQGSEA. CDR3 size: 11 residues. Trimming pared 2 bases from V and 4 bases from J, leaving 6 bases between. The CDR3 coding sequence is TGCAGCGTTGAATCGGGGTACGAGCAGTACTTC. Encoded protein: CSVESGYEQYF.

The V and J genes are TRBV5-1 and TRBJ2-2; 9 bases align to TRBD1. The V and J ends lost 7 bases and 3 bases, in that order; junction bases with no gene match: 7. The CDR3 spans 15 residues. From germline, CDR1 is SGHRS and CDR2 YFSETQ. Here the CDR3 DNA reads TGCGCCAGCGGAGCCGGGACAGGGTACACCGGGGAGCTGTTTTTT. Protein: CASGAGTGYTGELFF.

V gene TRBV6-4 combines with J gene TRBJ2-7; 11 bases are a match to TRBD2. Trimming cost V 3 bases and J 2 bases; bases outside gene matches: 0. The CDR3 runs 14 residues. Looked up from germline, CDR1 is MRHNA and CDR2 is SNTAGT. The CDR3 region has the DNA TGTGCCAGCAGTGAACTAGCGGGAGCCTACGAGCAGTACTTC. Its translation: CASSELAGAYEQYF.

V and J are TRBV5-1 and TRBJ2-7, with 8 bases fitting TRBD1. The CDR3 covers 12 residues. Germline CDR1 is SGHRS and CDR2 is YFSETQ. V was clipped by 4 bases and J by 6 bases; unmatched bases: 3. The DNA for the CDR3 is TGCGCCAGCAGCCCGACAGGGGTCGAGCAGTACTTC. Protein sequence: CASSPTGVEQYF. Looking up the rest from reference TRBV5-1 and TRBJ2-7 gives the full variable domain: KAGVTQTPRYLIKTRGQQVTLSCSPISGHRSVSWYQQTPGQGLQFLFEYFSETQRNKGNFPGRFSGRQFSNSRSEMNVSTLELGDSALYLCASSPTGVEQYFGPGTRLTVT.

The genes are TRBV5-1 and TRBJ1-2, with 8 bases identical to TRBD1. CDR1 and CDR2 (germline): SGHRS, YFSETQ. J was trimmed by 0 bases and V by 0 bases; bases with no gene match: 4. This CDR3 is 16 amino acids long. The CDR3 sequence is CASSLAAGGTNYGYTF. CDR3 coding DNA: TGCGCCAGCAGCTTGGCGGCAGGGGGCACTAACTATGGCTACACCTTC.

J is TRBJ1-1 and V is TRBV30; 7 nucleotides line up with TRBD1. Germline values: CDR1 GTSNPN, CDR2 SVGIG (reference sequence). The CDR3 totals 13 residues. V trimming: 2 bases; J trimming: 3 bases; junction bases outside the gene matches: 3. The CDR3 protein is CAWSNRGYTEAFF. CDR3 DNA sequence: TGTGCCTGGAGTAACAGGGGATACACTGAAGCTTTCTTT. The entire variable domain, with the rest obtained from reference TRBV30 and TRBJ1-1, is as follows: SQTIHQWPATLVQPVGSPLSLECTVEGTSNPNLYWYRQAAGRGLQLLFYSVGIGQISSEVPQNLSASRPQDRQFILSSKKLLLSDSGFYLCAWSNRGYTEAFFGQGTRLTVV.

This CDR3 is CASSSGASGNSPLHF. Here the CDR3 DNA reads TGTGCCAGCAGTTCAGGGGCCTCGGGGAATTCACCCCTCCACTTT. The chain carries TRBV6-5 and TRBJ1-6, with a tentative D call TRBD1 (6 bases). The length of the CDR3 is 15 residues. With 4 bases removed from V and 7 bases from J, the gap between germline ends came to 14 bases. Germline CDR1 reads MNHEY; CDR2 reads SVGAGI.